This entry is about one TCR beta chain. Its antigen is not known. The CDR3 spans 14 residues. The thymus was resected at corrective cardiac surgery. Donors were healthy Finnish babies undergoing corrective operations for congenital heart defects. The data are from a study of human thymus T cells. General study results and limits: Overlap was high between thymic repertoires from unrelated individuals, as reported in related research. An apparent bias in V and J gene usage was seen in thymic and blood repertoires.

Produced via immunoSEQ multiplex PCR; TCRdb's table is partial and in-frame only. The sample contains roughly 130,000 clones, around 94% of which appear only once. Sequencing used thymus tissue. The rearrangement links TRBV21-1 to TRBJ2-2; the table's D call of TRBD1 was not tested on the DNA. TRBV21-1 represents a pseudogene. The TCR sequence derives from a boy younger than two with a congenital heart defect but otherwise immunologically healthy. In DNA, the CDR3 is TGTGCCAGCAGCAAAGGGCAGAACACCGGGGAGCTGTTTTTT. This translates into CASSKGQNTGELFF.